The T cell receptor (beta chain) under discussion was sequenced for a study of cytomegalovirus exposure and HLA in healthy donors. Study-level results: Under in vitro conditions, a few CMV-associated chains were confirmed as specific for CMV antigens.

Remarks on this clone: The antigen remains unidentified.

Per germline, CDR1 SNHLY and CDR2 FYNNEI. Trimming took 6 bases from V and 3 from J; bases not matched to a gene: 5. CDR3 length: 14 residues. When sampled, the donors appeared nominally healthy, though they likely had unrecorded immune exposures. PCR used 60 Vbeta primers and 13 Jbeta primers. Libraries were prepared by immunoSEQ multiplex PCR; TCRdb keeps only in-frame clonotypes and omits some of them. This sample yields 100,000 to 150,000 clones, of which 78% are seen a single time; around 1.9% belongs to the top ten. This receptor was obtained from a woman in her forties in good health and CMV-seronegative. Specimen: PBMCs. The rearrangement joins TRBV2 to TRBJ2-3, with 8 bases that match TRBD1. In nucleotides, the CDR3 is TGTGCCAGCAGGCTACAGGGGGTGACAGATACGCAGTATTTT. Translated: CASRLQGVTDTQYF.